A selection of T cell receptor beta chains follows, all from one sample in a study of blood T cell repertoires in COVID-19. The repertoire was sequenced with immunoSEQ multiplex PCR; TCRdb's copy has only in-frame clones and lacks some. The table includes about 86,000 clones, around four fifths detected once. The sequenced sample consisted of peripheral blood. Receptors were obtained from a man aged 65 to 85 with acute or convalescent COVID-19. Each CDR3 is given with its conserved first and last residue. The D gene is left open where the match is weak. A clone size is listed for some rows: how often the clone was seen (once, few, many), or a class if it is expanded.

>TRBV6-5|NA|TRBJ2-2|NA
CASSYSFTGGELFF
TGTGCCAGCAGTTACTCCTTTACCGGCGGGGAGCTGTTTTTT
>TRBV7-6|TRBD2|TRBJ2-1|NA
CASSKTSGHEQFF
TGTGCCAGCAGCAAGACTAGCGGGCATGAGCAGTTCTTC
>TRBV4-1|NA|TRBJ1-2|NA
CASSRLVAFYGYTF
TGCGCCAGCAGCCGCCTCGTGGCTTTCTATGGCTACACCTTC
>TRBV5-1|NA|TRBJ1-4|NA
CASSLDGSTRGEKLFF
TGCGCCAGCAGCTTGGACGGGTCTACAAGGGGTGAAAAACTGTTTTTT
>TRBV2|NA|TRBJ1-2|once
CASAREGRNYGYTF
TGTGCCAGCGCTCGGGAGGGGCGGAACTATGGCTACACCTTC
>TRBV28|TRBD2|TRBJ2-3|once
CASSLYTGTSGGSISDTQYF
TGTGCCAGCAGTCTATATACAGGAACTAGCGGGGGCTCTATATCAGATACGCAGTATTTT
>TRBV7-3|NA|TRBJ1-3|NA
CASSLTGGDGNTIYF
TGTGCCAGCAGCCTAACGGGCGGGGATGGAAACACCATATATTTT
>TRBV7-6|NA|TRBJ2-2|NA
CASSSTGELFF
TGTGCCAGCAGTTCTACCGGGGAGCTGTTTTTT
>TRBV7-8|NA|TRBJ1-2|NA
CASSLGQVGVIYTF
TGTGCCAGCAGCTTAGGGCAGGTGGGAGTAATCTACACCTTC
>TRBV10-3|TRBD2|TRBJ2-3|NA
CAISQRDYSGTYTQYF
TGTGCCATCAGCCAGAGAGACTATAGCGGGACTTATACGCAGTATTTT
>TRBV19|TRBD1|TRBJ1-5|NA
CASSSDRGNQPQHF
TGTGCCAGTAGTAGCGACAGGGGCAATCAGCCCCAGCATTTT
>TRBV7-9|NA|TRBJ1-3|NA
CASSLGLGNTIYF
TGTGCCAGCAGCCTGGGCCTTGGAAACACCATATATTTT
>TRBV28|TRBD1|TRBJ2-7|NA
CASSLAGDRVRHEQYF
TGTGCCAGCAGTTTAGCGGGGGACAGGGTCAGGCACGAGCAGTACTTC
>TRBV7-2|TRBD2|TRBJ2-1|NA
CASSSDSSGVQFF
TGTGCCAGCAGCTCCGATTCTAGCGGGGTACAGTTCTTC
>TRBV11-1|TRBD1|TRBJ2-7|NA
CASSFGTGGNEQYF
TGTGCCAGCAGCTTCGGGACAGGGGGAAACGAGCAGTACTTC